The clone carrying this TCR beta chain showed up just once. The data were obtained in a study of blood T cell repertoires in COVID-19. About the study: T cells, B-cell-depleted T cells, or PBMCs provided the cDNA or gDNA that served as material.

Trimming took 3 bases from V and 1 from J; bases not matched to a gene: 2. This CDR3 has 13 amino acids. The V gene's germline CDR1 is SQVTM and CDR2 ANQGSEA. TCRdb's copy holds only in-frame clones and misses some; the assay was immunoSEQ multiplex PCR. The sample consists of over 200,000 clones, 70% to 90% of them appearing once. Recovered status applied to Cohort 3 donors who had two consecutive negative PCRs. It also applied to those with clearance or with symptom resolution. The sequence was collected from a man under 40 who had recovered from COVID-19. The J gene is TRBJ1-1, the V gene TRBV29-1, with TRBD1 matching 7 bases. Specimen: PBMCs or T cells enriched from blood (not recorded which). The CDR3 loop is CSVDQGENTEAFF. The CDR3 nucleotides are TGCAGCGTTGACCAGGGGGAGAACACTGAAGCTTTCTTT.